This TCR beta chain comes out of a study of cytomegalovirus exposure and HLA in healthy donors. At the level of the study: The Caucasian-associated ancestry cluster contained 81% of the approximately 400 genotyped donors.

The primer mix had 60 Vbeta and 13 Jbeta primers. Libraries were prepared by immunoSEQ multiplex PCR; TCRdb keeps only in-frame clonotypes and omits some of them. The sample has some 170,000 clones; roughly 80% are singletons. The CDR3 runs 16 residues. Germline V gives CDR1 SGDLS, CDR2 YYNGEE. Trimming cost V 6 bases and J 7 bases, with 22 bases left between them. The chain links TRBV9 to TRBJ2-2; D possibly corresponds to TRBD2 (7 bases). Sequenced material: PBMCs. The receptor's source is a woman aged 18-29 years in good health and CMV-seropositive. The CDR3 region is CASTLGGEWRDGELFF. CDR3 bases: TGTGCCAGCACCTTAGGGGGGGAGTGGCGGGACGGGGAGCTGTTTTTT.